Below are 24 T cell receptor beta chains sequenced from a single sample in a study of cytomegalovirus exposure and HLA in healthy donors. PCR employed 60 Vbeta and 13 Jbeta primers. Sequenced by immunoSEQ multiplex PCR; TCRdb stores in-frame clones only, minus some. The sample shows roughly 190,000 clones, about 80% of them seen only once. Sequenced input: PBMCs. Receptor source: a woman aged 40 to 50 in good health and CMV-seronegative.

The table lists this clone with a few counts. The V and J genes are TRBV5-1 and TRBJ2-2; D may be TRBD2 (7 bases). CDR1 SGHRS and CDR2 YFSETQ come from the germline V gene. The V end lost 4 bases, the J end lost 2 bases, and 24 bases lay between the germline ends. The CDR3 runs to 19 residues. The CDR3 coding sequence is TGCGCCAGCAGCCGCTCGACAGGTGGGCTAGCGGTTAACACCGGGGAGCTGTTTTTT. This gives the protein CASSRSTGGLAVNTGELFF.

This chain joins TRBV19 and TRBJ1-2; TRBD1 is a possible D gene (6 bases). With 5 bases removed from V and 5 bases from J, the gap between germline ends came to 15 bases. The CDR3 is 14 residues long. The germline V gene has CDR1 LNHDA and CDR2 SQIVND (reference sequence). CDR3 region: CASSYPRRGYGYTF. In DNA, the CDR3 is TGTGCCAGTAGTTATCCCCGCAGGGGATATGGCTACACCTTC.

The rearrangement links TRBV29-1 to TRBJ1-1, with 7 bases aligning to TRBD1. CDR3 length: 15 amino acids. From germline, CDR1 is SQVTM and CDR2 ANQGSEA. The junction had 13 bases not matched to a gene; V was cut back by 4 bases and J by 5 bases. The CDR3 protein is CSVGETGTWRTEAFF. For the CDR3, the DNA is TGCAGCGTTGGGGAGACAGGGACTTGGAGGACTGAAGCTTTCTTT.

The chain carries TRBV9 and TRBJ2-1, with TRBD1 matching over 9 bases. The CDR3 sequence is 14 residues long. Germline CDR1 reads SGDLS; CDR2 reads YYNGEE. Losses at the gene ends were 3 bases for V and 6 bases for J; bases not matched to a gene: 4. CDR3 sequence: CASSARTGVNEQFF. The CDR3 DNA sequence: TGTGCCAGCAGCGCCCGGACAGGGGTCAATGAGCAGTTCTTC. Full variable domain (outside the CDR3, taken from reference TRBV9 and TRBJ2-1): DSGVTQTPKHLITATGQRVTLRCSPRSGDLSVYWYQQSLDQGLQFLIQYYNGEERAKGNILERFSAQQFPDLHSELNLSSLELGDSALYFCASSARTGVNEQFFGPGTRLTVL.

This chain links TRBV7-2 with TRBJ1-5; a weak D match, TRBD1 (5 bases). Trimming removed 1 base from V and 3 bases from J, with 10 bases in between. CDR1 is SGHTA, CDR2 FQGNSA, per germline. This CDR3 comprises 15 residues. The CDR3 nucleotides are TGTGCCAGCAGCTTAGTGGGCAGGGACAATCAGCCCCAGCATTTT. Its translation: CASSLVGRDNQPQHF.

This clone was detected once. This sequence joins TRBV9 and TRBJ2-1, with D unclear. V lost 3 bases to trimming and J lost 0 bases, with 13 bases between them. Germline V CDR1 and CDR2: SGDLS, YYNGEE. The CDR3 consists of 16 residues. The CDR3 sequence is CASSADMRSSYNEQFF. As DNA, the CDR3 is TGTGCCAGCAGCGCTGATATGCGTAGCTCCTACAATGAGCAGTTCTTC. The full variable domain, completed using reference TRBV9 and TRBJ2-1, is DSGVTQTPKHLITATGQRVTLRCSPRSGDLSVYWYQQSLDQGLQFLIQYYNGEERAKGNILERFSAQQFPDLHSELNLSSLELGDSALYFCASSADMRSSYNEQFFGPGTRLTVL.

This clone was observed a handful of times. The chain couples TRBV30 to TRBJ2-7; TRBD2 is a possible D gene (6 bases). V gave up 0 bases and J gave up 0 bases, with 21 bases separating them. This CDR3 has 18 residues. Germline assignment: CDR1 GTSNPN and CDR2 SVGIG (reference sequence). Written as DNA, the CDR3 is TGTGCCTGGAGTGTACTAGCCTCGCGGAGGGCCTTCTCCTACGAGCAGTACTTC. This sequence encodes CAWSVLASRRAFSYEQYF.

V usage is TRBV30 and J usage is TRBJ1-1, with D perhaps matching TRBD1 (6 bases). The germline V gene has CDR1 GTSNPN and CDR2 SVGIG (reference sequence). V lost 3 bases and J lost 7, with 12 bases in between. There are 12 residues in the CDR3. The CDR3 coding sequence is TGTGCCTGGAGCCCAGGGGAAGGTGAAGCTTTCTTT. It specifies CAWSPGEGEAFF.

The chain employs TRBV19 and TRBJ1-1; the match to TRBD1 covers 12 bases. This CDR3 comprises 17 residues. J lost 5 bases, V lost 5 bases, and 12 bases had no gene match. Germline assignment: CDR1 LNHDA and CDR2 SQIVND (reference sequence). CDR3 DNA: TGTGCCAGTAGTTTAGGGACAGGGGGCCCCGGCCGAACTGAAGCTTTCTTT. Amino acids: CASSLGTGGPGRTEAFF.

The chain joins TRBV4-3 to TRBJ1-1; a weak D match, TRBD1 (5 bases). From germline, CDR1 is LGHNA and CDR2 YSLEER. Trimming cost V 2 bases and J 0 bases, with 10 bases left between them. The CDR3 loop spans 15 amino acids. CDR3 sequence: CASSQLGRVNTEAFF. The DNA of the CDR3 is TGCGCCAGCAGCCAACTGGGCAGGGTGAACACTGAAGCTTTCTTT.

This CDR3 reads CASSPTGGGIQPQHF. CDR3 nucleotide sequence: TGTGCCAGCAGCCCCACAGGGGGAGGGATTCAGCCCCAGCATTTT. The V gene is TRBV9, the J gene TRBJ1-5; 8 positions agree with TRBD1. The CDR3 is 15 residues long. J was trimmed by 6 bases and V by 4 bases; bases with no gene match: 9. The V gene's germline CDR1 is SGDLS and CDR2 YYNGEE.

The chain employs TRBV7-9 and TRBJ1-1, with D possibly being TRBD1 (5 bases). Per germline, CDR1 SEHNR and CDR2 FQNEAQ (reference sequence). V was clipped by 5 bases and J by 4 bases, with 17 bases between them. The CDR3 is made up of 15 amino acids. This CDR3 is CASSLDGRQSTEAFF. In DNA form, the CDR3 reads TGTGCCAGCAGCCTCGACGGGAGACAGAGCACTGAAGCTTTCTTT. The complete variable domain, with remaining parts taken from reference TRBV7-9 and TRBJ1-1, reads DTGVSQNPRHKITKRGQNVTFRCDPISEHNRLYWYRQTLGQGPEFLTYFQNEAQLEKSRLLSDRFSAERPKGSFSTLEIQRTEQGDSAMYLCASSLDGRQSTEAFFGQGTRLTVV.

This chain joins TRBV7-2 and TRBJ1-4, with D possibly being TRBD1 (5 bases). The V gene lost 5 bases and the J gene lost 8 bases, with 15 bases spanning the gap. The germline gives CDR1 SGHTA, CDR2 FQGNSA. The CDR3 sequence is 14 residues long. The CDR3 DNA follows: TGTGCCAGCAGCCACCCGGGACGGGGGGAAAAACTGTTTTTT. This codes for CASSHPGRGEKLFF.

The chain links TRBV30 to TRBJ1-1, with D hard to call. The CDR3 extends over 14 amino acids. Trimming took 2 bases from V and 3 from J, leaving 13 bases between them. The germline V gene encodes CDR1 GTSNPN and CDR2 SVGIG (reference sequence). In DNA, the CDR3 is TGTGCCTGGAGTCGGGATCCCTTATACACTGAAGCTTTCTTT. Protein: CAWSRDPLYTEAFF.

The chain has TRBV7-9 and TRBJ2-5; 15 nucleotides align to TRBD2. The CDR3 length is 17 residues. Per the germline V gene, CDR1 is SEHNR and CDR2 is FQNEAQ (reference sequence). The J segment lost 2 bases and the V segment lost 7 bases, leaving 8 bases of the junction unmatched. The DNA for the CDR3 is TGTGCCAGCACCGGACTAGCGGGAGGGCCGGGGCAAGAGACCCAGTACTTC. Protein sequence: CASTGLAGGPGQETQYF. Filled out from reference TRBV7-9 and TRBJ2-5, the complete variable domain reads DTGVSQNPRHKITKRGQNVTFRCDPISEHNRLYWYRQTLGQGPEFLTYFQNEAQLEKSRLLSDRFSAERPKGSFSTLEIQRTEQGDSAMYLCASTGLAGGPGQETQYFGPGTRLLVL.

This clone was recorded a few times. This sequence joins TRBV10-3 and TRBJ2-1; 12 bases map to TRBD1. Losses at the gene ends were 4 bases for V and 8 bases for J; bases not matched to a gene: 9. The length of the CDR3 is 16 residues. Germline CDR1 and CDR2: ENHRY and SYGVKD. For the CDR3, the DNA is TGTGCCATCAGTGTCTACGGGACAGGGGGCGAGGATGAGCAGTTCTTC. Residues: CAISVYGTGGEDEQFF.

V and J are TRBV5-4 and TRBJ2-7, with a tentative D call TRBD1 (6 bases). Germline lookup yields CDR1 SGHNT and CDR2 YYREEE (reference sequence). The length of the CDR3 is 14 residues. Trimming pared 2 bases from V and 5 bases from J, leaving 14 bases between. In DNA form, the CDR3 reads TGTGCCAGCAGCTTAGGACAGACCGCTCACGAGCAGTACTTC. Translated: CASSLGQTAHEQYF. Variable domain in full (rest from reference TRBV5-4 and TRBJ2-7): ETGVTQSPTHLIKTRGQQVTLRCSSQSGHNTVSWYQQALGQGPQFIFQYYREEENGRGNFPPRFSGLQFPNYSSELNVNALELDDSALYLCASSLGQTAHEQYFGPGTRLTVT.

This clone was observed a handful of times. The gene calls are TRBV6-5 and TRBJ1-4; D possibly corresponds to TRBD1 (5 bases). V lost 5 bases and J lost 4, with 11 bases in between. Looked up from germline, CDR1 is MNHEY and CDR2 is SVGAGI. The CDR3 runs 14 residues. CDR3 amino acids: CASSRRQINEKLFF. The CDR3 DNA sequence: TGTGCCAGCAGTCGAAGACAGATTAATGAAAAACTGTTTTTT.

This chain connects TRBV10-3 to TRBJ2-3; D is undetermined. Germline CDR1 is ENHRY and CDR2 is SYGVKD. The CDR3 runs to 15 residues. Trimming removed 3 bases at V and 1 base at J, with 11 bases between. CDR3 region: CAISDPKSGTDTQYF. The DNA for the CDR3 is TGTGCCATCAGTGACCCTAAATCCGGCACAGATACGCAGTATTTT.

The chain employs TRBV15 and TRBJ2-7; tentatively, D is TRBD1 (5 bases). Trimming stripped 5 bases from V and 1 base from J, with 9 bases between. The length of the CDR3 is 13 residues. Germline V gene lookup returns CDR1 LNHNV and CDR2 YYDKDF (reference sequence). The CDR3 sequence is CATSAGRSYEQYF. Written as DNA, the CDR3 is TGTGCCACCAGCGCAGGGCGATCCTACGAGCAGTACTTC.

This clone appeared a few times. This sequence joins TRBV19 and TRBJ1-1; 9 bases fit TRBD1. CDR3 length: 12 residues. The J segment lost 8 bases and the V segment lost 6 bases, leaving 4 bases of the junction unmatched. The germline gives CDR1 LNHDA, CDR2 SQIVND (reference sequence). CDR3 residues: CASRRQGGEAFF. DNA of the CDR3: TGTGCCAGTAGAAGACAGGGGGGGGAAGCTTTCTTT.

The chain couples TRBV18 to TRBJ2-1; TRBD1 agrees at 9 bases. The CDR3 covers 13 residues. Germline V gene lookup returns CDR1 KGHSH and CDR2 LQKENI. The J segment lost 8 bases and the V segment lost 2 bases, leaving 1 base of the junction unmatched. CDR3 in amino acids: CASSPTGGHEQFF. As DNA, the CDR3 is TGTGCCAGCTCACCAACAGGGGGCCATGAGCAGTTCTTC.

This rearrangement joins TRBV2 to TRBJ2-7, with TRBD2 as a possible D gene (5 bases). Germline loops: CDR1 SNHLY, CDR2 FYNNEI. The CDR3 spans 15 residues. V was clipped by 1 base and J by 0 bases, with 10 bases between them. The CDR3 bases are TGTGCCAGCAGTGAAGGCGGGTATAGCTCCTACGAGCAGTACTTC. This encodes CASSEGGYSSYEQYF.

The chain links TRBV27 to TRBJ1-2; no clear D. Germline V CDR1 and CDR2: MNHEY, SMNVEV (reference sequence). V lost 5 bases to trimming and J lost 7 bases, with 14 bases between them. The CDR3 has 13 amino acids. The chain's CDR3 is CASSPGVMVGYTF. The CDR3 DNA follows: TGTGCCAGCAGTCCCGGGGTGATGGTTGGCTACACCTTC.